This section outlines one T cell receptor beta chain sequence together with its context. This specimen belongs to a study of CD8 T cells in Susac syndrome. RNA, at about 0.45 to 1 ug, was reverse transcribed with random hexamers. TCRdb reanalysed the immunoSEQ multiplex PCR reads using MiXCR and keeps one entry per CDR3 protein. Of 150,000 to 160,000 distinct CDR3 sequences listed, 94% are singletons. V lost 3 bases and J lost 7, with 9 bases in between. The CDR3 has 12 amino acids. Per the germline V gene, CDR1 is PRHDT and CDR2 is FYEKMQ (reference sequence). The sequence derives from a human donor with multiple sclerosis. The sample taken for sequencing was CD8+ T cells from PBMCs. The V call is TRBV13, the J call TRBJ1-1, with D tentatively TRBD1 (6 bases). DNA for the CDR3: TGTGCCAGCAGCTTCGGGGGGCATGAAGCTTTCTTT. Translated: CASSFGGHEAFF.